Ten or more counts support the clone carrying this T cell receptor beta chain. Its antigen is not identified. TCRdb processed the 5' RACE reads anew with MiXCR; each CDR3 protein has one entry. This table holds under 80,000 distinct CDR3 sequences, 3.9% found once. This sample was included in a study of neurological immune-mediated disorders. Looking at the study overall: For the approximately 35 multiple sclerosis patients, the disease was relapsing-remitting in 31 and secondary progressive in 3. Points from the study as a whole: With the multiple sclerosis repertoire cluster, none of the clinical or MRI features showed an association. CDR3 amino acid sequences found in expanded clones were never shared across subjects, suggesting private repertoires in all groups.

The length of the CDR3 is 17 residues. The V gene end was trimmed by 6 bases and the J gene end by 0 bases; junction bases not matched to a gene: 4. The germline V gene has CDR1 MNHEY and CDR2 SVGAGI. The clonotype comes from a man in his thirties or forties with multiple sclerosis. Sequenced material: PBMCs. The chain employs TRBV6-5 and TRBJ2-6, with 11 bases lining up with TRBD1. For the CDR3, the DNA is TGTGCCAGCAGCAGGACAGGGGGCTACTCTGGGGCCAACGTCCTGACTTTC. It encodes CASSRTGGYSGANVLTF.